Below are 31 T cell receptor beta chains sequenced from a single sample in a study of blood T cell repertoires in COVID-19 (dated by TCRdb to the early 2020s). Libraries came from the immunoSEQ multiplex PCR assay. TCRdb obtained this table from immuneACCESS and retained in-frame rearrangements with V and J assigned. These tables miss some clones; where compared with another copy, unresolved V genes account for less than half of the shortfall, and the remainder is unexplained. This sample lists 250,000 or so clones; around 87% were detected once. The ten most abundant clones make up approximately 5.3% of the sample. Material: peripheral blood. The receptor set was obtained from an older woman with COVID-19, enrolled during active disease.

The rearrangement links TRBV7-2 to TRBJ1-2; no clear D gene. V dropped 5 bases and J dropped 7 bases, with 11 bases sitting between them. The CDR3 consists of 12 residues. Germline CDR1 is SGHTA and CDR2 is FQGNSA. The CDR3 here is CASSHPEGGYTF. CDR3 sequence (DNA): TGTGCCAGCAGCCATCCTGAGGGTGGCTACACCTTC.

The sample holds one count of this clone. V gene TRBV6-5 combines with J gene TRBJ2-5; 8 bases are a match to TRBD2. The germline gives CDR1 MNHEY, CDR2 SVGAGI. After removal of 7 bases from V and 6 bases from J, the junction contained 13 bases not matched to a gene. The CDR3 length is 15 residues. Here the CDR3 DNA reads TGTGCCAGCAAAACGGGGCTAGCGGGTGGAAAGACCCAGTACTTC. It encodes CASKTGLAGGKTQYF.

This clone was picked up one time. The CDR3 nucleotides are TGTGCCAGTAGTAAAATACAGGGGGCAGGCGCTGAAGCTTTCTTT. The encoded protein is CASSKIQGAGAEAFF. V usage is TRBV19 and J usage is TRBJ1-1; 9 bases match TRBD1. This CDR3 is 15 amino acids long. The V gene end was trimmed by 4 bases and the J gene end by 6 bases; junction bases not matched to a gene: 9. Germline-derived CDR1 and CDR2 are LNHDA and SQIVND (reference sequence).

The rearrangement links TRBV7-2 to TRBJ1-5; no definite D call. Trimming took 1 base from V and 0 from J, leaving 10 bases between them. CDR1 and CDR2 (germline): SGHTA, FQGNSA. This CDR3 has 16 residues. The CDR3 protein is CASSLDPFHSNQPQHF. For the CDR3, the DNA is TGTGCCAGCAGCTTAGATCCATTCCATAGCAATCAGCCCCAGCATTTT.

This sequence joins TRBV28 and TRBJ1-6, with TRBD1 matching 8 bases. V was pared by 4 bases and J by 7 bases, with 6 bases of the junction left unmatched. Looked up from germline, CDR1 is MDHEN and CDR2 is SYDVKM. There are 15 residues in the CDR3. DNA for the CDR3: TGTGCCAGCAGTTACACGGACAGGGCCAATTCACCCCTCCACTTT. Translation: CASSYTDRANSPLHF. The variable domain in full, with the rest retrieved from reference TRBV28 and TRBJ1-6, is DVKVTQSSRYLVKRTGEKVFLECVQDMDHENMFWYRQDPGLGLRLIYFSYDVKMKEKGDIPEGYSVSREKKERFSLILESASTNQTSMYLCASSYTDRANSPLHFGNGTRLTVT.

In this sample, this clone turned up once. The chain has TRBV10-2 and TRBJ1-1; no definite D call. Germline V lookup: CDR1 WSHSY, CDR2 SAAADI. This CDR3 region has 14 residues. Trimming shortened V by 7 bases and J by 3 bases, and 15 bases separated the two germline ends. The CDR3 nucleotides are TGCGCCAGCACCCTAGCGGGGAGGGACACTGAAGCTTTCTTT. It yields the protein CASTLAGRDTEAFF.

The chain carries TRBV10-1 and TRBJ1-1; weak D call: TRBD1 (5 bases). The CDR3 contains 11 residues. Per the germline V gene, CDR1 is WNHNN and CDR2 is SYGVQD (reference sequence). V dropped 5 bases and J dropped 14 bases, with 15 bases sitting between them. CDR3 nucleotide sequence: TGCGCCAGCAGTTGGACAAGAGGAAACTTCTTT. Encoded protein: CASSWTRGNFF.

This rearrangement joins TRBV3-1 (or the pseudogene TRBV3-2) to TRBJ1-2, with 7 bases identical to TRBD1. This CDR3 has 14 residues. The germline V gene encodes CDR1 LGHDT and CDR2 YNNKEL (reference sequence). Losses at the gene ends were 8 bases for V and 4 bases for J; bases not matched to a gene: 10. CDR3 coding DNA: TGTGCCAGCTCCTTTAGGAGGGACAGCTATGGCTACACCTTC. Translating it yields CASSFRRDSYGYTF.

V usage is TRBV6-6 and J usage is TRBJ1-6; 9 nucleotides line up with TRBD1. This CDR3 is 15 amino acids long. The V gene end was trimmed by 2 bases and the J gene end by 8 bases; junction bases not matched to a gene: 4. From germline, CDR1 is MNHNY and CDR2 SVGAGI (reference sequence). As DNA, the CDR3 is TGTGCCAGCAGTTACCGACAGGGGGGGGATTCACCCCTCCACTTT. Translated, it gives CASSYRQGGDSPLHF.

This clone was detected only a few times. The CDR3 nucleotides are TGTGCCAGCTCACTCCGGGACAGCGCCTACGAGCAGTACTTC. Encoded protein: CASSLRDSAYEQYF. The chain joins TRBV18 to TRBJ2-7; TRBD1 agrees at 7 bases. From germline, CDR1 is KGHSH and CDR2 LQKENI. V shed 4 bases and J 2 bases; nucleotides not matched to a gene: 5. The CDR3 has 14 residues.

The CDR3: CASSPVRGTAEAFF. CDR3 nucleotide sequence: TGTGCCAGCAGCCCCGTTCGGGGAACGGCTGAAGCTTTCTTT. This chain joins TRBV14 and TRBJ1-1; unclear D gene. V was shortened by 4 bases and J by 6 bases, with 15 bases between the two germline ends. CDR3 length: 14 residues. Germline V gives CDR1 SGHDN, CDR2 FVKESK.

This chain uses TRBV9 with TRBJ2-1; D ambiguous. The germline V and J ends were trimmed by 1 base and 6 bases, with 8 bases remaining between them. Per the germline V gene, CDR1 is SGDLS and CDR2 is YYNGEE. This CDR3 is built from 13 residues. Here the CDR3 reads CASSVSFGNEQFF. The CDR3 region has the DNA TGTGCCAGCAGCGTATCCTTCGGCAATGAGCAGTTCTTC.

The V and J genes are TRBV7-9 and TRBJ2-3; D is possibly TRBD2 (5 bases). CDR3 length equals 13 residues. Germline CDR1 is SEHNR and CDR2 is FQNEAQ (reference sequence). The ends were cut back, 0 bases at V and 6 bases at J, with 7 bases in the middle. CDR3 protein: CASSLAPGDTQYF. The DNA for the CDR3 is TGTGCCAGCAGCTTAGCCCCGGGGGATACGCAGTATTTT.

This chain's CDR3 is CASSSGPGGSYNEQFF. The CDR3 coding sequence is TGTGCCAGCAGCTCCGGTCCCGGGGGGTCCTACAATGAGCAGTTCTTC. This chain connects TRBV7-8 to TRBJ2-1; 7 bases line up with TRBD2. The CDR3 loop spans 16 amino acids. V lost 4 bases, J lost 1 base, and 7 bases stayed unmatched. Germline loops: CDR1 SGHVS, CDR2 FQNEAQ.

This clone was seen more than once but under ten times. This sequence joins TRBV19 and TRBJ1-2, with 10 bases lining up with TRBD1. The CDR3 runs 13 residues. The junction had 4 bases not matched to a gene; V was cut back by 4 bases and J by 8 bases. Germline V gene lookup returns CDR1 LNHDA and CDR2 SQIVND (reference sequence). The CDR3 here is CASSRTGGAGYTF. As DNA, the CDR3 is TGTGCCAGTAGTAGGACAGGGGGTGCCGGCTACACCTTC.

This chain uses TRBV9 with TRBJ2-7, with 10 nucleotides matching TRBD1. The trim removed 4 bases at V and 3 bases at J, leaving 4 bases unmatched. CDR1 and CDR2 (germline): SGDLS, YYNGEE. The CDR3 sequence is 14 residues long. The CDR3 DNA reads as TGTGCCAGCAGCCCCTGGACAGGGGGCTACGAGCAGTACTTC. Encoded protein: CASSPWTGGYEQYF.

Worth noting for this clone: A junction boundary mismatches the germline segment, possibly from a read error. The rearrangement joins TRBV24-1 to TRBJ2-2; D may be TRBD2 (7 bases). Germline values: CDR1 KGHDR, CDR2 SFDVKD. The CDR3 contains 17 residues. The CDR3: CATSDGGGSLEHRGAVF. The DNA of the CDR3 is TGTGCCACCAGTGATGGGGGCGGGAGTTTAGAACACCGGGGAGCTGTTTTT.

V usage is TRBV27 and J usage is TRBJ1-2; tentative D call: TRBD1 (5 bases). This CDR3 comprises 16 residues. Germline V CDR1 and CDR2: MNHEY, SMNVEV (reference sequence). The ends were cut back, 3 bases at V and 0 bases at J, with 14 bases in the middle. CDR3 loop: CASSFFRGRANYGYTF. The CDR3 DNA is TGTGCCAGCAGTTTTTTCCGGGGGAGAGCTAACTATGGCTACACCTTC.

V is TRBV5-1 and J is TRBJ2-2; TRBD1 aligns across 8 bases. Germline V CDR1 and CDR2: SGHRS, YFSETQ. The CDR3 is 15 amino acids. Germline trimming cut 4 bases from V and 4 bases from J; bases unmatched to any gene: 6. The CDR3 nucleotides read TGCGCCAGCAGCCGCAGACAGGGGAGCACCGGGGAGCTGTTTTTT. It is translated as CASSRRQGSTGELFF.

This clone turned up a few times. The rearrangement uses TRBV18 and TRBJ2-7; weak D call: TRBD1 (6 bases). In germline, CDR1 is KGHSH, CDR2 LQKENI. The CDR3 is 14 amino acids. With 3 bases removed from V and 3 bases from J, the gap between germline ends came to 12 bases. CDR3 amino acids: CASSPRDKIYEQYF. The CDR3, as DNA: TGTGCCAGCTCACCCCGGGACAAGATCTACGAGCAGTACTTC.

Here the CDR3 reads CASSVAGTTSGNTIYF. Here the CDR3 DNA reads TGTGCCAGCAGCGTAGCGGGGACAACCTCTGGAAACACCATATATTTT. V usage is TRBV9 and J usage is TRBJ1-3, with D possibly being TRBD1 (6 bases). V lost 0 bases and J 0 bases, leaving 10 bases between the germline ends. The CDR3 is made up of 16 amino acids. Per germline, CDR1 SGDLS and CDR2 YYNGEE.

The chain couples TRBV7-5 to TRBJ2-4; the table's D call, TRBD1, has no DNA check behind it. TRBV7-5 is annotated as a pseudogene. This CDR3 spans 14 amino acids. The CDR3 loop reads CARTPNREKNIQYF. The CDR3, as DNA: TGTGCCAGAACCCCAAACAGGGAGAAAAACATTCAGTACTTC.

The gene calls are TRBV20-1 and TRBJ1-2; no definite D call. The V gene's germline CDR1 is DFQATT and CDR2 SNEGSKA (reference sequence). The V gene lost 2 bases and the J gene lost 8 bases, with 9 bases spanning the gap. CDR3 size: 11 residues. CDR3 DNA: TGCAGTGCTAGAACGGTGAGGGGCTACACCTTC. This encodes CSARTVRGYTF.

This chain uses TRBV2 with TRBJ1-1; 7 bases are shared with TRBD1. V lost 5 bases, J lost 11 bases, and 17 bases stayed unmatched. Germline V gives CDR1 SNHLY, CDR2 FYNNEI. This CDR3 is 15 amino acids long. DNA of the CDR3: TGTGCCAGCAGTCCCCTGACAGGGAGCTACGTTGGGGCTTTCTTT. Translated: CASSPLTGSYVGAFF.

Here the CDR3 DNA reads TGCGCCAGCAGCCGGGACATCTCCTACAATGAGCAGTTCTTC. Translation: CASSRDISYNEQFF. The V gene is TRBV5-1, the J gene TRBJ2-1; possibly TRBD1 for D (6 bases). The V end was cut by 4 bases, the J end by 0 bases, with 8 bases between. The germline V gene encodes CDR1 SGHRS and CDR2 YFSETQ. The CDR3 runs 14 residues.

The CDR3 DNA is TGTGCCAGCAGCGCTGGACTAGAGGCCGGGGAGCTGTTTTTT. Its protein is CASSAGLEAGELFF. J is TRBJ2-2 and V is TRBV9; TRBD2 matches 7 bases. The CDR3 totals 14 residues. J lost 6 bases, V lost 3 bases, and 5 bases had no gene match. Looked up from germline, CDR1 is SGDLS and CDR2 is YYNGEE.

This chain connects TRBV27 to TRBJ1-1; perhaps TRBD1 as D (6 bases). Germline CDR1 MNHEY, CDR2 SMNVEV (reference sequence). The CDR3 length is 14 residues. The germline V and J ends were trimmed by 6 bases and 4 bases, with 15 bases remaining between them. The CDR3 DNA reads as TGTGCCAGCAGATTAGACAGGAAGGGCACTGAAGCTTTCTTT. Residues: CASRLDRKGTEAFF.

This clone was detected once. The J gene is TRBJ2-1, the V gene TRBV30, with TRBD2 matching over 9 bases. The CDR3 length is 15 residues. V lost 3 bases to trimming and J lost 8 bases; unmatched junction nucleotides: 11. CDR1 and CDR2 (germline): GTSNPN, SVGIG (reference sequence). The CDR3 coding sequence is TGTGCCTGGAGCGATAGCGGGAGAAAGGGAGATGAGCAGTTCTTC. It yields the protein CAWSDSGRKGDEQFF.

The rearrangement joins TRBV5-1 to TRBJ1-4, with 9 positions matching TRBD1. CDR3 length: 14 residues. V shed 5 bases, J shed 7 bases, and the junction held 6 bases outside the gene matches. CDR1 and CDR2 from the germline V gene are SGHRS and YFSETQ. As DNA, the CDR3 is TGCGCCAGCAGTCCGGGACAGGGTTTTGAAAAACTGTTTTTT. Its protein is CASSPGQGFEKLFF.

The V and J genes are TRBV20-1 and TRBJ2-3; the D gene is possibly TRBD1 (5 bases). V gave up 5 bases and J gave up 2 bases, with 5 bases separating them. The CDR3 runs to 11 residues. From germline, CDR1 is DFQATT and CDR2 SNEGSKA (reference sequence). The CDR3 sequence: CSAGATDTQYF. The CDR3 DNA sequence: TGCAGTGCTGGGGCCACAGATACGCAGTATTTT.

CDR3 DNA: TGTGCCAGCAGGACAGGGGAAGGAGGTACGCAGTATTTT. It specifies CASRTGEGGTQYF. The chain joins TRBV6-5 to TRBJ2-3, with 8 bases fitting TRBD1. This CDR3 comprises 13 residues. Germline CDR1 reads MNHEY; CDR2 reads SVGAGI. V trimming: 6 bases; J trimming: 8 bases; junction bases outside the gene matches: 7.